This T cell receptor (beta chain) was profiled in a study of shared clonotypes between healthy human individuals. Study outcomes and limitations: Estimated richness values were generally larger in naive subsets than in memory subsets.

On this clone: What it binds is unknown.

V lost 4 bases, J lost 0 bases, and 7 bases lay in between. Germline CDR1 reads MDHEN; CDR2 reads SYDVKM. The CDR3 has 14 residues. Naive CD8 isolation took CD45RO-negative cells positively selected for CCR7 and excluded terminally differentiated effector memory CD45RA+ cells. The assay was immunoSEQ multiplex PCR, and TCRdb's table has in-frame clones only and misses some. The table shows hundreds of thousands of clones, with 98% occurring only once. Sequenced input: naive CD8+ T cells sorted from blood. The chain recombines TRBV28 with TRBJ2-1; no reliable D call. The clonotype comes from a young man in good health. The CDR3 sequence: CASSYSSSYNEQFF. In nucleotides, the CDR3 is TGTGCCAGCAGTTACAGTAGCTCCTACAATGAGCAGTTCTTC. Complete variable domain (other parts from reference TRBV28 and TRBJ2-1): DVKVTQSSRYLVKRTGEKVFLECVQDMDHENMFWYRQDPGLGLRLIYFSYDVKMKEKGDIPEGYSVSREKKERFSLILESASTNQTSMYLCASSYSSSYNEQFFGPGTRLTVL.